This T cell receptor (beta chain) was obtained from a study of beta chain features in type 1 diabetes. The whole isolated RNA underwent reverse transcription, so sequencing captured expressed TCRB transcripts. Profiled with immunoSEQ multiplex PCR; TCRdb holds only in-frame clones, not every one. The table has 200,000 to 250,000 clones, 9.6% seen once. CDR1 is KGHSH, CDR2 LQKENI, per germline. The V end lost 3 bases, the J end lost 4 bases, and 10 bases lay between the germline ends. This CDR3 region has 13 residues. The receptor was isolated from a woman aged 18-29 years in good health. The specimen sequenced was naive CD4+ T cells from blood. The rearrangement uses TRBV18 and TRBJ2-7; tentatively, D is TRBD2 (6 bases). The CDR3 bases are TGTGCCAGCTCACCTCGGAGGGAATACGAGCAGTACTTC. This translates into CASSPRREYEQYF.